This T cell receptor (beta chain) stems from a study of blood T cell repertoires in COVID-19. Background on the study: COVID-19 samples, acute and convalescent, were from the United States, Italy and Spain. The cDNA or gDNA used as material had been derived from T cells, B-cell-depleted T cells, or PBMCs.

Libraries were prepared by immunoSEQ multiplex PCR; TCRdb keeps only in-frame clonotypes and omits some of them. The data contain about 82,000 clones, around 78% of them singletons. V lost 0 bases to trimming and J lost 6 bases, with 10 bases between them. Per the germline V gene, CDR1 is SGDLS and CDR2 is YYNGEE. There are 15 residues in the CDR3. In its sample, this clone was seen a few times. Input material: peripheral blood. The receptor's source is a man in his sixties with COVID-19, enrolled during active disease. The chain employs TRBV9 and TRBJ1-6; tentatively, D is TRBD1 (6 bases). The CDR3 protein is CASSVEGGANSPLHF. CDR3 sequence (DNA): TGTGCCAGCAGCGTAGAAGGGGGAGCTAATTCACCCCTCCACTTT.